Reported below is one T cell receptor beta chain. The germline gene is not matched at one end of the junction; a read error may be the cause. Germline lookup yields CDR1 LGHDT and CDR2 YNNKEL (reference sequence). The CDR3 runs to 16 residues. This sample stems from a study of blood T cell repertoires in COVID-19. Per the original methods: How many nucleated cells were present was estimated from reference gene primer amplification. TCRdb keeps only in-frame clones here, not all; method: immunoSEQ multiplex PCR. Clone size and the V and J calls come from that table; the DNA yielded D and trimming. This table has 15,000 to 20,000 clones, 80% appearing once.

Sequenced input: peripheral blood. The sequence was collected from a man older than 75 with acute or convalescent COVID-19. V usage is TRBV3-1 (or the pseudogene TRBV3-2) and J usage is TRBJ2-1; TRBD2 aligns across 7 bases. The CDR3 DNA follows: TGTGCCAACAGCCATCATCAAAGCGGGGCCTACAATGAGCAGTTCTTC. Encoded protein: CANSHHQSGAYNEQFF.